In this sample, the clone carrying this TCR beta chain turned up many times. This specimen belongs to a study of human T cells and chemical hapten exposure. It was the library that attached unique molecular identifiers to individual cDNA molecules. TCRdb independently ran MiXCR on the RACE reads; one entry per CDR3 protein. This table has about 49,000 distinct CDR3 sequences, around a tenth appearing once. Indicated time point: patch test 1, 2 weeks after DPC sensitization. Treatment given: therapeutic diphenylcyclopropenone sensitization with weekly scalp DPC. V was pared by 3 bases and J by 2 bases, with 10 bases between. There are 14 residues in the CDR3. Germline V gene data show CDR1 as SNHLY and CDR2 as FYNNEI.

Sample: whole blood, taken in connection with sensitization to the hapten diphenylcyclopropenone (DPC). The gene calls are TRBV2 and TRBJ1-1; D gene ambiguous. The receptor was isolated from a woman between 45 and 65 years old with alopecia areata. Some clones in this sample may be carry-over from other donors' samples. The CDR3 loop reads CASSENGGNTEAFF. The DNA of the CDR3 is TGTGCCAGCAGTGAGAATGGTGGTAACACTGAAGCTTTCTTT.